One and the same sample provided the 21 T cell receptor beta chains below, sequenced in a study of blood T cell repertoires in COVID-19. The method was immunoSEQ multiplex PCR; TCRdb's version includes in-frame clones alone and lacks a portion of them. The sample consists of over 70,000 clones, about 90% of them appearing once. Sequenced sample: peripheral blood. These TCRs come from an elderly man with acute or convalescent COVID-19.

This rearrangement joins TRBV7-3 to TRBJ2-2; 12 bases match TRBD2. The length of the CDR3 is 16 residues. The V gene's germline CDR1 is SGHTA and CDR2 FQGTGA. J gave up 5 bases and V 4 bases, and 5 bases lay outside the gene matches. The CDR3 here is CASSSLAGGLTGELFF. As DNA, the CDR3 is TGTGCCAGCAGCTCCCTAGCGGGGGGGCTTACCGGGGAGCTGTTTTTT.

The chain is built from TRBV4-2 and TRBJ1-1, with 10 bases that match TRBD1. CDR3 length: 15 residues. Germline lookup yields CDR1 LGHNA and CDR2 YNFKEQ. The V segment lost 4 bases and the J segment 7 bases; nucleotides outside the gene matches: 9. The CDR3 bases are TGTGCCAGCAGCCCGTCGACAGGGGGCACTAGTGAAGCTTTCTTT. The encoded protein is CASSPSTGGTSEAFF.

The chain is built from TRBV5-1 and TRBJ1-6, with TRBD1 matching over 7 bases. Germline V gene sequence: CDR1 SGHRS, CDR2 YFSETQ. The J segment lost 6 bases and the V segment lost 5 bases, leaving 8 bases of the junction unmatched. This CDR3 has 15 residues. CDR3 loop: CASRTYRGTNSPLHF. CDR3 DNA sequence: TGCGCCAGCAGGACCTACAGGGGAACTAATTCACCCCTCCACTTT.

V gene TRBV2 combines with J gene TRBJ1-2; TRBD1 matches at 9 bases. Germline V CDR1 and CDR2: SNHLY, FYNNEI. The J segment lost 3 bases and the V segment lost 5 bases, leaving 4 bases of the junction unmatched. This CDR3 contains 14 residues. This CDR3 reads CASSTQGADYGYTF. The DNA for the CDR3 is TGTGCCAGCAGTACACAGGGGGCAGACTATGGCTACACCTTC.

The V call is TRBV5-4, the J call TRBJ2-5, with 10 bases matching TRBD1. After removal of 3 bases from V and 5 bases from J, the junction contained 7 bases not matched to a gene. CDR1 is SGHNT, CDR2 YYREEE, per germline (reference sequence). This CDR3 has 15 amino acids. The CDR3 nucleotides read TGTGCCAGCAGCTCAGTCTCGGGACAGGGGGAGACCCAGTACTTC. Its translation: CASSSVSGQGETQYF.

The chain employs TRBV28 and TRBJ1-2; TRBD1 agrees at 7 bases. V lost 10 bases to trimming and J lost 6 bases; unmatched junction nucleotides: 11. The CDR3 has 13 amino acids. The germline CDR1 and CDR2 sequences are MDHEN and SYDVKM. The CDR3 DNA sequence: TGTGCCACCAAGGGACAGCCTACGGATGGCTACACCTTC. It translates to CATKGQPTDGYTF.

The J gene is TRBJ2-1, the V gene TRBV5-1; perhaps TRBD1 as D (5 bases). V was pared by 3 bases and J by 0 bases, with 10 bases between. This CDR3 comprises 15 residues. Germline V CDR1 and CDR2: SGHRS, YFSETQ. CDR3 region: CASSSTEISYNEQFF. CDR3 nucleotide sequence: TGCGCCAGCAGCTCGACAGAGATCTCCTACAATGAGCAGTTCTTC.

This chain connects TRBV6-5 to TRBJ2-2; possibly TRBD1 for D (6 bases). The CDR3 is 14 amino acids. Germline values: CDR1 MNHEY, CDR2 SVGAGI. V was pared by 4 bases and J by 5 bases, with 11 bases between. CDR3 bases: TGTGCCAGCAGTTCCCAGGGGTCGACCGGGGAGCTGTTTTTT. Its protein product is CASSSQGSTGELFF.

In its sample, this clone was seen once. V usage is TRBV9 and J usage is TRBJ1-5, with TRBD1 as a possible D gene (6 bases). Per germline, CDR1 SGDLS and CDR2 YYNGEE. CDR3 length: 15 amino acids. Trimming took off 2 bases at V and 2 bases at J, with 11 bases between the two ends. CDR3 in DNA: TGTGCCAGCAGCGTCGGGGACACGGGCAATCAGCCCCAGCATTTT. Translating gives CASSVGDTGNQPQHF.

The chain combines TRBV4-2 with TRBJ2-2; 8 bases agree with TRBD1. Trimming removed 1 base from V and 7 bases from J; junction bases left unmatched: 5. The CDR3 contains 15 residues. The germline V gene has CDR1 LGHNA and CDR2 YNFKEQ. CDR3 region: CASSQGGTGVGELFF. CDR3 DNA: TGTGCCAGCAGCCAAGGCGGGACAGGAGTCGGGGAGCTGTTTTTT.

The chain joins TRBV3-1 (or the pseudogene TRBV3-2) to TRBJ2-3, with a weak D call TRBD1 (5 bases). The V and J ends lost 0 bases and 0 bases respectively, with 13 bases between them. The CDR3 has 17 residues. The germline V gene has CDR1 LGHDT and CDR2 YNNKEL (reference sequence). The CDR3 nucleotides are TGTGCCAGCAGCCAAGAAATGACAGCATCTAGCACAGATACGCAGTATTTT. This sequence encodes CASSQEMTASSTDTQYF.

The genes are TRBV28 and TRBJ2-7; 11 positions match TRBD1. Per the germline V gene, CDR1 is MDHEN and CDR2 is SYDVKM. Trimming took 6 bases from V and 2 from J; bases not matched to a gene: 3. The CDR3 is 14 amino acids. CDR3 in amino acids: CASRGGQGAYEQYF. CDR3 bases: TGTGCCAGCAGGGGGGGACAGGGGGCCTACGAGCAGTACTTC.

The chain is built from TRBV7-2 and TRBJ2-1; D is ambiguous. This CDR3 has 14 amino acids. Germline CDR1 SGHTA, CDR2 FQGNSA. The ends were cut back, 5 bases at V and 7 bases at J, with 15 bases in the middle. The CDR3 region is CASSVGPSLNEQFF. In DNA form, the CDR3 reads TGTGCCAGCAGCGTAGGCCCTAGTTTGAATGAGCAGTTCTTC.

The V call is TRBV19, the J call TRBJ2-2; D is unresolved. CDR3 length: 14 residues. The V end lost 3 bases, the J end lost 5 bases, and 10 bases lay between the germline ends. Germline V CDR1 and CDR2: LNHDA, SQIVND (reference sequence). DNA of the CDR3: TGTGCCAGTAGTATGTTCCAGACTACCGGGGAGCTGTTTTTT. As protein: CASSMFQTTGELFF.

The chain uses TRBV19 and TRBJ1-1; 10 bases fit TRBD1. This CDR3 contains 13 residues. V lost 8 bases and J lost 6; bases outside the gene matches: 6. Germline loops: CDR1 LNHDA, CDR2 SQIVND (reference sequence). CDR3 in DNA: TGTGCCAGTCTCCGCGGGACAGGGGCTGAAGCTTTCTTT. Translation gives CASLRGTGAEAFF.

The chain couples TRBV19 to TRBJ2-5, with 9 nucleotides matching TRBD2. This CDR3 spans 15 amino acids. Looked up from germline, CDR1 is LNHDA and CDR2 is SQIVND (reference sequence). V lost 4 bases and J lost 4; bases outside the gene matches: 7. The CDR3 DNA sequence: TGTGCCAGTAGTACTGGGACTAGCTCAGGAGAGACCCAGTACTTC. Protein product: CASSTGTSSGETQYF.

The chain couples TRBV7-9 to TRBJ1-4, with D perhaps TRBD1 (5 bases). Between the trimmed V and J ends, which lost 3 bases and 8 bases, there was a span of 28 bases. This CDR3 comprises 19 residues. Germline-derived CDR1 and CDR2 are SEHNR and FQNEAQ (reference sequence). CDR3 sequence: CASSFPRGIGHGHLEKLFF. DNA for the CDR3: TGTGCCAGCAGCTTTCCTCGTGGGATTGGGCACGGACATTTGGAAAAACTGTTTTTT.

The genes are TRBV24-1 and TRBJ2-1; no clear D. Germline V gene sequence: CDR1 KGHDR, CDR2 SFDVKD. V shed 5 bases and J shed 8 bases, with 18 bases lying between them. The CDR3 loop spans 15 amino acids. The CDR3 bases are TGTGCCACCAGTGCCTCCTCGACCGCGAGCGATGAGCAGTTCTTC. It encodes CATSASSTASDEQFF.

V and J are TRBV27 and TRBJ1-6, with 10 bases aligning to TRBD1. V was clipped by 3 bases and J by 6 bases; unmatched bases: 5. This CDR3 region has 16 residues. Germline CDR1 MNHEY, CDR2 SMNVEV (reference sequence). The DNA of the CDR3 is TGTGCCAGCAGTTTCCGGCGACAGGGGGCTAATTCACCCCTCCACTTT. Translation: CASSFRRQGANSPLHF.

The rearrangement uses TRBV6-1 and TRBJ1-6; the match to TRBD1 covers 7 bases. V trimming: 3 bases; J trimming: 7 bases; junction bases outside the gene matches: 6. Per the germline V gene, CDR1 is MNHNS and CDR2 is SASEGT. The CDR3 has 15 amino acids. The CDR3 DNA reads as TGTGCCAGCAGTGATTGGGCAGGGGGAAATTCACCCCTCCACTTT. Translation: CASSDWAGGNSPLHF.

The CDR3 loop is CASSFRRTGYSPDTQYF. CDR3 nucleotides: TGTGCCAGCAGTTTTCGCCGGACAGGGTATAGTCCAGATACGCAGTATTTT. This chain uses TRBV27 with TRBJ2-3, with TRBD1 matching over 8 bases. The CDR3 sequence is 17 residues long. The junction had 12 bases not matched to a gene; V was cut back by 3 bases and J by 4 bases. The germline V gene encodes CDR1 MNHEY and CDR2 SMNVEV (reference sequence).